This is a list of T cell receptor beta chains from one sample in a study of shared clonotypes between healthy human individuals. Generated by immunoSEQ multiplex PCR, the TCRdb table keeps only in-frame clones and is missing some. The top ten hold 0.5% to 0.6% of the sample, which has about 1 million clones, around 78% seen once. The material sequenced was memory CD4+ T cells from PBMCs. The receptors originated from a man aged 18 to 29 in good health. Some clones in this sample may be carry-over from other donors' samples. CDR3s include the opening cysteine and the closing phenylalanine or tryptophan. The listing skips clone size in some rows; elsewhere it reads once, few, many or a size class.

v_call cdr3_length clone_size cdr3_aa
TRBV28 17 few CASSRFLDDRSFYGYTF
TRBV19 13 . CASSITGGETQYF
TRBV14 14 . CASSPFRGRGEQYF
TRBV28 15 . CASSLPTTGAYGYTF
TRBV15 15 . CATSRESSTNYGYTF
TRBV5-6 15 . CASSLGLAGVNEQFF
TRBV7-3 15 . CASSLTSGVSGTQYF
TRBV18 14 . CASSLAWGTDTQYF
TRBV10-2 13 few CASSLDSTYEQYF
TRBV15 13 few CATSKQQGTEAFF
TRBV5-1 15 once CASSFTGTGDTEAFF
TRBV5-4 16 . CASSQDRGRRRPEAFF